The 8 T cell receptor beta chains listed next were all sequenced from one sample in a study of T cells in Graves' hyperthyroidism and ophthalmopathy. Amplification of TCR beta CDR3 regions used RNA as the template. The HTBI primer set was used in a first-round RT-PCR of the TCR CDR3. MiXCR, run by TCRdb on the multiplex PCR reads, gives a single entry per CDR3 protein. The sample yields roughly 360,000 distinct CDR3 sequences, about 13% seen once. The sequencing sample was made of blood. The receptors were sampled from a young man with Graves' hyperthyroidism that later progressed to Graves' ophthalmopathy.

This clonotype was found a few times. The chain has TRBV29-1 and TRBJ1-1; 8 bases fit TRBD1. The germline gives CDR1 SQVTM, CDR2 ANQGSEA. CDR3 length: 13 residues. The V gene end was trimmed by 7 bases and the J gene end by 4 bases; junction bases not matched to a gene: 8. This chain's CDR3 is CSAVSGGFTEAFF. The CDR3, as DNA: TGCAGCGCCGTATCAGGGGGCTTCACTGAAGCTTTCTTT.

This clonotype appeared many times. The chain is built from TRBV11-2 and TRBJ1-1, with D perhaps matching TRBD1 (5 bases). The CDR3 contains 14 residues. V was pared by 2 bases and J by 5 bases, with 12 bases between. From germline, CDR1 is SGHAT and CDR2 FQNNGV. In DNA, the CDR3 is TGTGCCAGCAGCTTACAGGGAAAGGGGACTGAAGCTTTCTTT. As protein: CASSLQGKGTEAFF.

The chain uses TRBV12-3 or TRBV12-4 and TRBJ2-2, with a tentative D call TRBD1 (6 bases). The germline V and J ends were trimmed by 3 bases and 5 bases, with 13 bases remaining between them. The CDR3 length is 15 residues. The CDR3 here is CASSFRGPRTGELFF. The CDR3 region has the DNA TGTGCCAGCAGTTTCAGGGGTCCACGGACCGGGGAGCTGTTTTTT.

This clonotype was recorded many times. This chain joins TRBV9 and TRBJ1-1; D is uncertain. Per germline, CDR1 SGDLS and CDR2 YYNGEE. This CDR3 has 14 amino acids. With 3 bases removed from V and 0 bases from J, the gap between germline ends came to 9 bases. This CDR3 reads CASSDGFLNTEAFF. In DNA form, the CDR3 reads TGTGCCAGCAGCGACGGCTTTCTGAACACTGAAGCTTTCTTT.

V and J are TRBV7-9 and TRBJ1-2, with TRBD1 matching 9 bases. This CDR3 is 13 amino acids long. With V trimmed by 4 bases and J by 7 bases, 4 bases remained unmatched. Germline values: CDR1 SEHNR, CDR2 FQNEAQ (reference sequence). For the CDR3, the DNA is TGTGCCAGCAGCTCAACAGGGGGCGTTGGCTACACCTTC. It specifies CASSSTGGVGYTF.

This clonotype was detected many times. This chain connects TRBV20-1 to TRBJ2-1, with 15 bases aligning to TRBD2. This CDR3 is 18 amino acids long. The junction had 12 bases not matched to a gene; V was cut back by 1 base and J by 8 bases. CDR1 and CDR2 (germline): DFQATT, SNEGSKA (reference sequence). The CDR3: CSARARGLAGGAQHEQFF. As DNA, the CDR3 is TGCAGTGCTAGAGCTCGGGGACTAGCGGGGGGAGCCCAACATGAGCAGTTCTTC.

In this sample, this clonotype turned up many times. The chain combines TRBV4-1 with TRBJ1-5; TRBD1 is a possible D gene (5 bases). Trimming cost V 1 base and J 5 bases, with 15 bases left between them. The CDR3 totals 16 residues. Germline V gene lookup returns CDR1 MGHRA and CDR2 YSYEKL. The CDR3 sequence is CASSQAGLRGDQPQHF. The CDR3 nucleotides read TGCGCCAGCAGCCAAGCGGGTCTCCGAGGGGATCAGCCCCAGCATTTT.

This clonotype was seen many times. The chain combines TRBV7-9 with TRBJ2-1; 7 bases align to TRBD1. Trimming at V came to 5 bases and at J to 4 bases, leaving 8 bases not matched to a gene. This CDR3 region has 15 residues. Germline loops: CDR1 SEHNR, CDR2 FQNEAQ (reference sequence). CDR3 nucleotides: TGTGCCAGCAGCCCTGTGACAGGGCTTTACAATGAGCAGTTCTTC. It yields the protein CASSPVTGLYNEQFF. The full variable domain, with the rest looked up from reference TRBV7-9 and TRBJ2-1, is DTGVSQNPRHKITKRGQNVTFRCDPISEHNRLYWYRQTLGQGPEFLTYFQNEAQLEKSRLLSDRFSAERPKGSFSTLEIQRTEQGDSAMYLCASSPVTGLYNEQFFGPGTRLTVL.